This T cell receptor (beta chain) was observed in a study of Tregs in tolerant kidney transplant recipients. From germline, CDR1 is SEHNR and CDR2 FQNEAQ (reference sequence). The ends were cut back, 1 base at V and 10 bases at J, with 23 bases in the middle. CDR3 size: 17 residues. Clones were sequenced by immunoSEQ multiplex PCR, and TCRdb holds only the in-frame ones, with some missing. Of fewer than 80,000 clones in the sample, 98% were seen once. The sequence was obtained from a human donor who received a combined kidney and bone marrow transplant. The chain is built from TRBV7-9 and TRBJ2-1; D possibly corresponds to TRBD2 (6 bases). Material: Tregs from blood, obtained before the transplant. The CDR3 DNA reads as TGTGCCAGCAGCTTAGTAGTATGGAGGAAGACTAGAGGGGAGCAGTTCTTC. It codes for CASSLVVWRKTRGEQFF. The whole variable domain, remainder taken from reference TRBV7-9 and TRBJ2-1, is DTGVSQNPRHKITKRGQNVTFRCDPISEHNRLYWYRQTLGQGPEFLTYFQNEAQLEKSRLLSDRFSAERPKGSFSTLEIQRTEQGDSAMYLCASSLVVWRKTRGEQFFGPGTRLTVL.